What follows describes a single TCR beta chain. Its cognate antigen is unknown. Clones were sequenced by immunoSEQ multiplex PCR, and TCRdb holds only the in-frame ones, with some missing. Among over 95,000 clones listed, around 89% were seen once. These data originate in a study of T cell responses to AZD1222 COVID-19 vaccine. Findings and caveats of the study: The study reported that nearly half of spike-specific TCRs target unmutated variant regions.

V was shortened by 5 bases and J by 3 bases, with 14 bases between the two germline ends. Germline CDR1 is SGHTA and CDR2 is FQGNSA. The CDR3 is 14 residues long. This sample comprised peripheral blood, obtained on day 0 of AZD1222 vaccination. This sequence was found in an adult in good health. This chain uses TRBV7-2 with TRBJ2-7; D possibly corresponds to TRBD1 (5 bases). The DNA of the CDR3 is TGTGCCAGCAGCAATCAAGGACAAATCTACGAGCAGTACTTC. Translating gives CASSNQGQIYEQYF.